These T cell receptor beta chains were read from a single sample in a study of OX40 agonist ivuxolimab in advanced cancers. TCRdb's table, derived via immunoSEQ multiplex PCR, lists solely in-frame clones and lacks some. Of 20,000 to 25,000 clones detected, approximately 82% appear once; the ten largest clones hold 45% to 55%. The material was CD4+ or CD8+ T cells sorted from blood, obtained in a trial of the OX40 agonist ivuxolimab. These receptor sequences come from an adult with an advanced solid tumor such as melanoma, head and neck, liver or kidney cancer. Both conserved end residues are part of each CDR3. A D gene is named only where the DNA matches it firmly. The size entry is marked missing in some rows and otherwise reads once, few, many or a size class.

v_gene	j_gene	abundance	d_gene	CDR3nt	CDR3aa
TRBV4-1	TRBJ2-7	once	NA	TGCGCCAGCAGCCAAGAGGCCGGGGCCTACGAGCAGTACTTC	CASSQEAGAYEQYF
TRBV9	TRBJ2-2	NA	NA	TGTGCCAGCAGCGTAGGATCCGAGGGGTTAGGAGGGGAGCTGTTTTTT	CASSVGSEGLGGELFF
TRBV14	TRBJ1-1	NA	NA	TGTGCCAGCAGCCAGGGACACGGCCCCGGGCGCGGGTATAGGAGGTATACTGAAGCTTTCTTT	CASSQGHGPGRGYRRYTEAFF
TRBV6-1	TRBJ2-2	NA	NA	TGTGCCAGCACCCCAGCGGAAACCGGGGAGCTGTTTTTT	CASTPAETGELFF
TRBV19	TRBJ2-7	once	NA	TGTGCCAGTAGTCCGACGACAAGTGCAGGGCAGTACTTC	CASSPTTSAGQYF
TRBV6-1	TRBJ1-1	NA	NA	TGTGCCAGCAACATCCAGGGGAGCACTGAAGCTTTCTTT	CASNIQGSTEAFF
TRBV27	TRBJ2-5	NA	TRBD2	TGTGCCAGCAGTTTCGATGCCCGTAGCGGGATCCAAGAGACCCAGTACTTC	CASSFDARSGIQETQYF
TRBV7-2	TRBJ2-7	many	NA	TGTGCCAGCAGCTTGGGGTCCATGGCCTACGAGCAGTACTTC	CASSLGSMAYEQYF
TRBV6-6	TRBJ2-2	NA	NA	TGTGCCAGCAGTTACCACCCCAACCGGTACACCGGGGAGCTGTTTTTT	CASSYHPNRYTGELFF
TRBV27	TRBJ1-2	NA	NA	TGTGCCAGCAGGGAAGGGAACTATGGCTACACCTTC	CASREGNYGYTF
TRBV19	TRBJ1-5	NA	NA	TGTGCCAGTAGTATCATGACAGGAGTCAATCAGCCCCAGCATTTT	CASSIMTGVNQPQHF
TRBV9	TRBJ2-1	NA	NA	TGTGCCAGCAGCGTGGATCCCTACAATGAGCAGTTCTTC	CASSVDPYNEQFF
TRBV5-8	TRBJ2-3	NA	TRBD1	TGTGCCAGTACTTCCGGGACAGGCGGCACAGATACGCAGTATTTT	CASTSGTGGTDTQYF
TRBV6-5	TRBJ2-5	NA	TRBD1	TGTGCCAGCAGTCCCGGGACAGGAGGACAAGAGACCCAGTACTTC	CASSPGTGGQETQYF
TRBV6-1	TRBJ1-1	once	NA	TGTGCCAGCACTACGACAGCATATTGGAACACTGAAGCTTTCTTT	CASTTTAYWNTEAFF
TRBV5-6	TRBJ1-4	NA	NA	TGTGCCAGCAGCCCGGAGGGGAGGGGAGTAGAAAAACTGTTTTTT	CASSPEGRGVEKLFF
TRBV19	TRBJ2-1	NA	NA	TGTGCCAGTAGTACCCTGGGGAGCTCCTACAATGAGCAGTTCTTC	CASSTLGSSYNEQFF
TRBV7-8	TRBJ2-2	NA	TRBD2	TGTGGGGGCGGGAGTAGCGACACCGGGGAGCTGTTTTTT	CGGGSSDTGELFF
TRBV6-5	TRBJ2-5	NA	NA	TGTGCCAGCAGTTACTCTTTTTTGGGCCAAGAGACCCAGTACTTC	CASSYSFLGQETQYF
TRBV7-9	TRBJ2-1	NA	TRBD2	TGTGCCAGCAGTGGGACTAGGCTTTACAATGAGCAGTTCTTC	CASSGTRLYNEQFF